This TCR beta chain comes out of a study of cytomegalovirus exposure and HLA in healthy donors. Study context: Samples from HLA-typed donors yielded approximately 80 million unique TCRs in an early data release. General observations from the study: Specificity for CMV antigens was confirmed in vitro for a few of the CMV-associated chains. Previous analysis showed most TCR beta V segments were productive about 87% or about 30% of the time. Solely CMV serostatus was available to characterize immune exposure.

The CDR3 length is 13 residues. On this clone: The antigen remains unidentified.

Both 60 Vbeta primers and 13 Jbeta primers went into the PCR. Sequenced by immunoSEQ multiplex PCR; TCRdb stores in-frame clones only, minus some. This sample has under 200,000 clones, with around four fifths found just once. The source of this sequence is a girl aged 2 to 10 in good health and CMV-seropositive. The sequenced material came from PBMCs. The chain links TRBV21-1 to TRBJ2-3; the table's TRBD2 call for D was not verified on the DNA. TRBV21-1 is noted as a pseudogene. CDR3 sequence reads: CASVERGPDTQYF. Written as DNA, the CDR3 is TGTGCCAGCGTAGAAAGAGGCCCAGATACGCAGTATTTT.